This T cell receptor (beta chain) is from a study of T-cell memory formation after mild COVID-19 (dated by TCRdb to the early 2020s). General notes on the study: Most TCR sequence clusters were specific to one of the two donors. Two young, previously healthy adult volunteers made up the cohort, one male and one female. Longitudinal TCRalpha and TCRbeta repertoire sequencing tracked T-cell clones expanding and contracting after mild COVID-19 in a couple of donors. The paper's findings and limits, for the study overall: The study included only a couple of mild cases, and larger cohorts that include severe cases with pre-infection samples were judged to be necessary. Contracting CD4+ clones were located mainly in the CM and EM memory subsets, whereas CD8+ clones were found to be enriched in EMRA. Whether the second-wave clones peaking on day 37 were SARS-CoV-2 specific was not confirmed. Clones contracting from day 15 to 85 had balanced CD4/CD8 phenotypes, while a second wave expanding from day 15 to 37 was biased towards CD4+. The detection of some responding clones in pre-infection memory suggests that pre-existing cross-reactive memory T cells joined the SARS-CoV-2 response.

With respect to this clonotype: Its antigen is currently not known. Base qualities are not recorded, but no much larger clone differs from it by a single base.

These reads were obtained on an Illumina NovaSeq 6000. cDNA libraries for TCRalpha and TCRbeta were prepared by 5'RACE using constant-segment primers, with sample barcodes and unique molecular identifiers added. Trizol reagent was used to extract RNA from every sample. Libraries were amplified in two PCR steps, with a second sample barcode and Illumina TruSeq adapters added in the second step. Sequencing of the libraries was done on an Illumina NovaSeq, producing 2 x 150 bp paired-end reads. The authors' analysis ran thus. With migec v1.2.7, reads were demultiplexed and then collapsed into UMI-guided consensus sequences. With mixcr v2.1.11, UMI consensuses were aligned to TRA and TRB V and J templates and assembled into clonotypes. Expanded or contracted clonotypes were those called significant by both edgeR and NoisET, with noise models trained on biological replicates. For edgeR calls, the cutoffs were a false discovery rate-adjusted p below 0.01 and a log2 fold-change threshold of 1. As an exploratory analysis of dynamics, max-normalized trajectories of the 1000 most abundant clonotypes were examined by PCA with hierarchical clustering. Each responding clone was given a CD4 or CD8 phenotype based on the CD4+ and CD8+ repertoires, which had been sequenced separately. Starting from the raw public reads, TCRdb applied fastp trimming at Q25, assembled clones with MiXCR and retained in-frame beta chains. Each CDR3 protein appears once, grouped with its most common genes and DNA. The V and J calls shown here were made by TCRdb, not taken from the authors' results. The sample yields a few hundred thousand distinct CDR3 sequences; around 27% were counted once. The ten most abundant clones make up approximately 13% of the sample.

The germline V gene encodes CDR1 DFQATT and CDR2 SNEGSKA (reference sequence). Taken from cysteine to phenylalanine, the CDR3 has 16 residues. Just CDR3 DNA is preserved here, 48 bases in frame from base 1. V is clipped by 0 bases and J by 0 bases, and the sequence between their germline boundaries is 11 bases long. Ficoll-Paque density gradient centrifugation was the method used to isolate PBMCs. The receptor chain draws on TRBV20-1 and TRBJ2-2, with TRBD1 perhaps the D gene, on 6 matching bases. Sequencing used PBMCs or a T cell subset sorted from them (not recorded which). The sequence was obtained from an adult woman who had mild COVID-19 (a few samples of this study predate the infection). The sample titles of this study are shuffled in the database, so cell type and time point are left out; the donor was told from shared clones. The nucleotides read TGCAGTGCTAGAGATCCCGGGACACCGAACACCGGGGAGCTGTTTTTT. It encodes CSARDPGTPNTGELFF.